These 10 T cell receptor beta chains came from one sample sequenced in a study of T cells after yellow fever vaccination (dated by TCRdb to the late 2010s). The protocol used for the library was 5' RACE. TCRdb lists the instrument as Illumina HiSeq 2500. The public reads were quality trimmed at Q25 with fastp and then assembled into clones with MiXCR by TCRdb, keeping productive beta chains. Identical CDR3 proteins give one entry, which carries the most common genes and DNA. The sample includes more than 450,000 distinct CDR3 sequences, with less than 25% observed a single time. Jointly, the top ten make up about 16% of the sample. Per the publication, the treatment or condition label means: live attenuated yellow fever vaccine strain. Sequenced material: PBMCs, taken approximately 20 days after the first yellow fever vaccination. The receptors were gathered from a man younger than 30 who received the YFV17D yellow fever vaccine.

The chain joins TRBV10-3 to TRBJ2-2; D is unresolved. Trimming removed 8 bases at V and 0 bases at J, with 7 bases between. The CDR3 has 13 amino acids. Germline CDR1 ENHRY, CDR2 SYGVKD. This CDR3 is CAIVAPNTGELFF. CDR3 DNA: TGTGCCATCGTCGCACCGAACACCGGGGAGCTGTTTTTT.

The chain combines TRBV11-1 with TRBJ1-2; D possibly corresponds to TRBD1 (6 bases). The germline CDR1 and CDR2 sequences are SGHAT and FQDESV (reference sequence). The germline V and J ends were trimmed by 4 bases and 8 bases, with 17 bases remaining between them. The length of the CDR3 is 14 residues. For the CDR3, the DNA is TGTGCCAGCAGCTCACGAGGGGGATTTCGGGGCTACACCTTC. Protein sequence: CASSSRGGFRGYTF.

This clonotype was found many times. J is TRBJ2-3 and V is TRBV28; 8 bases fit TRBD2. The CDR3 has 14 residues. Germline values: CDR1 MDHEN, CDR2 SYDVKM. V shed 10 bases and J 2 bases; nucleotides not matched to a gene: 8. CDR3 nucleotides: TGTGCCACTTATAGCGGGGCGACCACAGATACGCAGTATTTT. Its translation is CATYSGATTDTQYF.

This clonotype was seen only a few times. The chain recombines TRBV5-1 with TRBJ1-4, with a weak D call TRBD1 (6 bases). Germline CDR1 and CDR2: SGHRS and YFSETQ. The germline V and J ends were trimmed by 4 bases and 8 bases, with 21 bases remaining between them. The CDR3 is 16 residues long. CDR3: CASSRRPQGQGEKLFF. The CDR3 coding sequence is TGCGCCAGCAGCCGCCGTCCACAGGGTCAGGGAGAAAAACTGTTTTTT.

This clonotype was seen only a few times. This chain connects TRBV19 to TRBJ1-4; 7 nucleotides line up with TRBD1. Per the germline V gene, CDR1 is LNHDA and CDR2 is SQIVND (reference sequence). The CDR3 extends over 18 amino acids. J lost 7 bases, V lost 5 bases, and 19 bases had no gene match. For the CDR3, the DNA is TGTGCCAGTAGTGGATACGGGACAGCGCAACCAGGAGGTGAAAAACTGTTTTTT. This sequence encodes CASSGYGTAQPGGEKLFF.

There are a few counts of this clonotype. The chain uses TRBV6-4 and TRBJ2-3, with a tentative D call TRBD2 (6 bases). The V end lost 2 bases, the J end lost 4 bases, and 13 bases lay between the germline ends. CDR1 MRHNA and CDR2 SNTAGT come from the germline V gene. The CDR3 totals 15 residues. CDR3 in DNA: TGTGCCAGCAGTGACGGGGCCGGGGGTGCAGATACGCAGTATTTT. Translated: CASSDGAGGADTQYF.

This clonotype has only a few counts. The gene calls are TRBV7-9 and TRBJ2-4, with 7 bases identical to TRBD1. The J segment lost 13 bases and the V segment lost 5 bases, leaving 8 bases of the junction unmatched. The CDR3 consists of 12 residues. The germline gives CDR1 SEHNR, CDR2 FQNEAQ (reference sequence). The DNA for the CDR3 is TGTGCCAGCAGCCTAGGGACAGAGAACCAGTACTTC. Protein product: CASSLGTENQYF.

This clonotype was seen more than once but under ten times. This rearrangement joins TRBV4-2 to TRBJ2-1; D assignment may be TRBD1 or TRBD2 (6 bases each). The CDR3 runs 17 residues. Deletions cut 3 bases from V and 7 bases from J, with 22 bases between. Germline V lookup: CDR1 LGHNA, CDR2 YNFKEQ. The CDR3 loop is CASSHLTGSGQGNEQFF. CDR3 nucleotides: TGTGCCAGCAGCCATCTAACCGGCAGCGGGCAGGGGAATGAGCAGTTCTTC.

The CDR3 nucleotides read TGTGCCAGCAGATCGCAGCCGCGCGCTGAAGCTTTCTTT. As protein: CASRSQPRAEAFF. The chain recombines TRBV27 with TRBJ1-1; D is unclear. Germline assignment: CDR1 MNHEY and CDR2 SMNVEV (reference sequence). V was cut by 6 bases and J by 6 bases, with 14 bases left in between. This CDR3 comprises 13 residues.

The gene calls are TRBV14 and TRBJ2-5, with unresolved D. Germline V gene sequence: CDR1 SGHDN, CDR2 FVKESK. V lost 9 bases and J 6 bases, leaving 14 bases between the germline ends. The CDR3 covers 12 residues. CDR3 sequence reads: CASSPSRQTQYF. The CDR3 DNA sequence: TGTGCCAGTTCCCCAAGCCGGCAGACCCAGTACTTC.